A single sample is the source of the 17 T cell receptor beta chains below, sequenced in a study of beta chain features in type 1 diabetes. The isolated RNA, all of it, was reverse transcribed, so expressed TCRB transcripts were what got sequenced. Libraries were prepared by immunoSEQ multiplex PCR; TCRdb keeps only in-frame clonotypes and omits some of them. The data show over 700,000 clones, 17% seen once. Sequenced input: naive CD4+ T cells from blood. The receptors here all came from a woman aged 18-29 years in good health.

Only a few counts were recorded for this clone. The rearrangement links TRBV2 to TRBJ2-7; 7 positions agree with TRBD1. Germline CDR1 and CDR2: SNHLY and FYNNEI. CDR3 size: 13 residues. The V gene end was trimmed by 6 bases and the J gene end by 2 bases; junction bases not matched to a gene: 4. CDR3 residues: CASRVGTAYEQYF. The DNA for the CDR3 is TGTGCCAGCAGAGTCGGGACAGCCTACGAGCAGTACTTC. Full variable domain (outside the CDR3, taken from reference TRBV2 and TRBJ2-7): EPEVTQTPSHQVTQMGQEVILRCVPISNHLYFYWYRQILGQKVEFLVSFYNNEISEKSEIFDDQFSVERPDGSNFTLKIRSTKLEDSAMYFCASRVGTAYEQYFGPGTRLTVT.

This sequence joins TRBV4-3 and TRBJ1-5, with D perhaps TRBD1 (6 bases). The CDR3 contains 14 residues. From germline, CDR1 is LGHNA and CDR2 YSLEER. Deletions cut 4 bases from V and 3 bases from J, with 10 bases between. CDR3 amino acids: CASSPGQYNQPQHF. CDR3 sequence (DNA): TGCGCCAGCAGCCCCGGACAGTACAATCAGCCCCAGCATTTT.

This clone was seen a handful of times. The CDR3 protein is CASTNTKGAQYF. For the CDR3, the DNA is TGTGCCAGCACTAACACGAAAGGGGCCCAGTACTTC. The chain carries TRBV6-5 and TRBJ2-5, with D possibly being TRBD1 (5 bases). V lost 7 bases and J 9 bases, leaving 15 bases between the germline ends. The CDR3 is made up of 12 amino acids. Germline V gives CDR1 MNHEY, CDR2 SVGAGI.

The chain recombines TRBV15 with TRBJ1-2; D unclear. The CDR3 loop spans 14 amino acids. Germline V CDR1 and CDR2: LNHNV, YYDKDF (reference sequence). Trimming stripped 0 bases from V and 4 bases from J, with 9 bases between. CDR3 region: CATSRDPGGYGYTF. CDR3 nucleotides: TGTGCCACCAGCAGAGATCCGGGAGGCTATGGCTACACCTTC.

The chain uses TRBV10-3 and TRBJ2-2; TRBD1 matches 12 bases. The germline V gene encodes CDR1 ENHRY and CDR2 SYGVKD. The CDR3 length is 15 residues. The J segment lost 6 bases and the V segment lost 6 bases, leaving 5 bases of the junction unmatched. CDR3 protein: CAIRAGQGASGELFF. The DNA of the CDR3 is TGTGCCATCAGAGCGGGACAGGGGGCATCCGGGGAGCTGTTTTTT.

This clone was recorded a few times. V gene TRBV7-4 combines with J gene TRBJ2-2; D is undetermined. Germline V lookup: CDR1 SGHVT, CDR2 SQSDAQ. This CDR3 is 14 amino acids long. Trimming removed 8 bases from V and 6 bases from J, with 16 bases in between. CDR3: CASPEHLTPGELFF. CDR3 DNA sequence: TGTGCCAGCCCTGAACACCTAACTCCCGGGGAGCTGTTTTTT.

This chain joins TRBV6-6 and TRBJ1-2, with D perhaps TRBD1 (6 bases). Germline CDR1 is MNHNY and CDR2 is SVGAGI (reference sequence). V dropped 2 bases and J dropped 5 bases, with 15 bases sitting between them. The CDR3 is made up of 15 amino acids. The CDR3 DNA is TGTGCCAGCAGTTACGGTGGGGGCACTTATTATGGCTACACCTTC. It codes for CASSYGGGTYYGYTF.

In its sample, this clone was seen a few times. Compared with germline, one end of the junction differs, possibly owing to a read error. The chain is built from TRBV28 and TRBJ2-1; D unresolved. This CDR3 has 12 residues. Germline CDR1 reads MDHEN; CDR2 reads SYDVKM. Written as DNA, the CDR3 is TGTGCCAGCAGTTTCTCGTACACTGAGCAGTTCTTC. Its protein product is CASSFSYTEQFF.

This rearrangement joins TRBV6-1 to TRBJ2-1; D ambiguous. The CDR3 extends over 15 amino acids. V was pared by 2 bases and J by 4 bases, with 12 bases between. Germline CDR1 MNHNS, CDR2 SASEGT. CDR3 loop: CASSEPGMGYNEQFF. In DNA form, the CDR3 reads TGTGCCAGCAGTGAACCGGGTATGGGGTACAATGAGCAGTTCTTC.

The CDR3: CASSKLVGTGELFF. The DNA for the CDR3 is TGCGCCAGCAGCAAGCTAGTCGGAACCGGGGAGCTGTTTTTT. This chain uses TRBV4-1 with TRBJ2-2, with unresolved D. V was cut by 5 bases and J by 5 bases, with 12 bases left in between. This CDR3 contains 14 residues. CDR1 is MGHRA and CDR2 is YSYEKL in the germline V gene.

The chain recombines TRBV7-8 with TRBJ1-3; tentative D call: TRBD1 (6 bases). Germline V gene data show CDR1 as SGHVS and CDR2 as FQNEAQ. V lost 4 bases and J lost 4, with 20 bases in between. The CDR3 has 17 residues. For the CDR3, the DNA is TGTGCCAGCAGCTCCGGGGGTCCAGGGGCCCCAGGAAACACCATATATTTT. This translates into CASSSGGPGAPGNTIYF.

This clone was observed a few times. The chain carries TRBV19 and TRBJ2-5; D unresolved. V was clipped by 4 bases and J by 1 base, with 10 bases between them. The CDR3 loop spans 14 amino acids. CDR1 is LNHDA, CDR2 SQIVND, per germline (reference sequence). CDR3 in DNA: TGTGCCAGTAGTAGGGGTCTGGTCCAAGAGACCCAGTACTTC. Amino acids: CASSRGLVQETQYF.

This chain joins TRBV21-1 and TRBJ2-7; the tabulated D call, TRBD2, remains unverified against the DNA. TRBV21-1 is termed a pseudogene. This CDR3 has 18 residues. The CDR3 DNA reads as TGTGCCAGCAGCAAACCTAGGGGACTAGCGGGAGTGACCTACGAGCAGTACTTC. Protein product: CASSKPRGLAGVTYEQYF.

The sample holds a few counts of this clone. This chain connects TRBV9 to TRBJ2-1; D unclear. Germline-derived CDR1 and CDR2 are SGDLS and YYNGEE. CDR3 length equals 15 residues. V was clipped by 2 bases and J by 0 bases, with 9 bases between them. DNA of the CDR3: TGTGCCAGCAGCGTTTCGCAGGTCTCCTACAATGAGCAGTTCTTC. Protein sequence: CASSVSQVSYNEQFF. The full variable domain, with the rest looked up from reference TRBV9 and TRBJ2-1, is DSGVTQTPKHLITATGQRVTLRCSPRSGDLSVYWYQQSLDQGLQFLIQYYNGEERAKGNILERFSAQQFPDLHSELNLSSLELGDSALYFCASSVSQVSYNEQFFGPGTRLTVL.

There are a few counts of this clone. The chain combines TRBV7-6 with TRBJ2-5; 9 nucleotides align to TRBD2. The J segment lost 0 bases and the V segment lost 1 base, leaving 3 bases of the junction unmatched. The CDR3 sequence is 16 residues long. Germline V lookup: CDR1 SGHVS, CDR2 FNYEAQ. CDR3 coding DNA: TGTGCCAGCAGCTTAGATCTAGCGGGGTACCAAGAGACCCAGTACTTC. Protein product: CASSLDLAGYQETQYF.

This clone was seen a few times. The CDR3 sequence is CASSDRTSDEQFF. CDR3 DNA sequence: TGCGCCAGCAGCGACCGGACTAGCGATGAGCAGTTCTTC. The genes are TRBV5-1 and TRBJ2-1; TRBD2 matches 9 bases. After removal of 4 bases from V and 8 bases from J, the junction contained 4 bases not matched to a gene. The germline gives CDR1 SGHRS, CDR2 YFSETQ. The CDR3 has 13 residues.

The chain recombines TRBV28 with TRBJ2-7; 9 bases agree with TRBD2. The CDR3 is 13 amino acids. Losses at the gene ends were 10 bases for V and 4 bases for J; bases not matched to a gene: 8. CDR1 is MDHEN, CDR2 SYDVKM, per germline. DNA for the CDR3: TGTGCCACGGAGGTAGCGGGAGTGTACGAGCAGTACTTC. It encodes CATEVAGVYEQYF.